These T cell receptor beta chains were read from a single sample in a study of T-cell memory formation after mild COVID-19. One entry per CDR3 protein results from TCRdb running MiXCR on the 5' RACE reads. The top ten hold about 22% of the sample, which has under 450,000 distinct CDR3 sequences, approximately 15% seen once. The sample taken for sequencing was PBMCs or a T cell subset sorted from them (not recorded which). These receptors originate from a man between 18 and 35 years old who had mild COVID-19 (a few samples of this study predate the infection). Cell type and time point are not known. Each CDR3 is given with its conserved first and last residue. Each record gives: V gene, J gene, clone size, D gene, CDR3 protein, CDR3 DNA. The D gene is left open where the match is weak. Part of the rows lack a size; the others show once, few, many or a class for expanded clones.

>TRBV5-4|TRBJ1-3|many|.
CASSLAQGNTIYF
TGTGCCAGCAGCTTGGCCCAGGGCAACACCATATATTTT
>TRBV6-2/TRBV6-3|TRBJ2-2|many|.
CASSSGELFF
TGTGCCAGCAGTTCCGGGGAGCTGTTTTTT
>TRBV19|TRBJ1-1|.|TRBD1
CASSRSGQLNTEAFF
TGTGCCAGTAGTAGATCGGGACAGTTGAACACTGAAGCTTTCTTT
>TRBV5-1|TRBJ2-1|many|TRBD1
CASSSGTGFEQFF
TGCGCCAGCAGCTCGGGGACAGGGTTTGAGCAGTTCTTC
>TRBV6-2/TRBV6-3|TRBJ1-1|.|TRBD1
CASGAGGFTEAFF
TGTGCCAGCGGGGCAGGGGGTTTCACTGAAGCTTTCTTT
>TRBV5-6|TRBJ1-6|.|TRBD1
CASSSTGVRNSPLHF
TGTGCCAGCAGCTCGACAGGGGTTAGGAATTCACCCCTCCACTTT
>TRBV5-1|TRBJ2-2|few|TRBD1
CASTLGGPGELFF
TGCGCCAGCACCCTAGGGGGCCCCGGGGAGCTGTTTTTT
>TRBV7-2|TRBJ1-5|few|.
CASSFNNQPQHF
TGTGCCAGCAGCTTTAACAATCAGCCCCAGCATTTT
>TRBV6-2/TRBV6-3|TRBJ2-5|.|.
CASNYLGLKVETQYF
TGTGCCAGCAACTACCTGGGACTCAAAGTGGAGACCCAGTACTTC
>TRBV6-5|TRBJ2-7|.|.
CASSYSNAFDYEQYF
TGTGCCAGCAGTTACTCGAACGCTTTCGACTACGAGCAGTACTTC
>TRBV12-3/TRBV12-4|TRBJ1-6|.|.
CASSLQGTSNSPLHF
TGTGCCAGCAGTTTACAGGGGACCTCAAATTCACCCCTCCACTTT
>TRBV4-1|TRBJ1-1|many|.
CASRGPLRGTEAFF
TGCGCCAGCAGAGGGCCCCTCCGTGGAACTGAAGCTTTCTTT
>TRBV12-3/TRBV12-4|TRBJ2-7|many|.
CASSWVDPYEQYF
TGTGCCAGCAGCTGGGTAGATCCCTACGAGCAGTACTTC
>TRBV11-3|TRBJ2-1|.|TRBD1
CASSLDQAGTGVGNEQFF
TGTGCCAGCAGCTTAGATCAAGCCGGGACAGGGGTGGGCAATGAGCAGTTCTTC
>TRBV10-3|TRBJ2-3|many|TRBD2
CAASGGDQPRGDTQYF
TGTGCCGCATCGGGGGGGGACCAACCCCGGGGAGATACGCAGTATTTT
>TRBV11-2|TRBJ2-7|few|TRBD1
CASSQGTGSSYEQYF
TGTGCCAGCAGCCAGGGGACAGGGAGCTCCTACGAGCAGTACTTC
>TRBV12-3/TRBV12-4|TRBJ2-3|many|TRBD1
CASSPQGVSTDTQYF
TGTGCCAGCAGTCCCCAGGGGGTTAGCACAGATACGCAGTATTTT
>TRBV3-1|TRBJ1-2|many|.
CASSHRNRLSSGYTF
TGTGCCAGCAGCCACCGAAACCGACTGTCAAGCGGCTACACCTTC
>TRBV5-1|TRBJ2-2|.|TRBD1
CAGGTGGATGELFF
TGCGCCGGTGGGACAGGGGGCGCCACCGGGGAGCTGTTTTTT
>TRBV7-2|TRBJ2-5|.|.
CASSLDGGPETQYF
TGTGCCAGCAGCTTAGATGGGGGGCCGGAGACCCAGTACTTC
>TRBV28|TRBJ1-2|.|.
CASRGPSPGYTF
TGTGCCAGCAGAGGACCGTCTCCGGGCTACACCTTC
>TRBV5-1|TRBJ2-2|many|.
CASSASGGASTGELFF
TGCGCCAGCAGCGCGAGCGGCGGAGCCTCCACCGGGGAGCTGTTTTTT
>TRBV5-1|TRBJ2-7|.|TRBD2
CASSLRTSGYEQYF
TGCGCCAGCAGCTTGAGGACTAGCGGTTACGAGCAGTACTTC
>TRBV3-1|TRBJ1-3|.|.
CASSPVSGGNTIYF
TGTGCCAGCAGCCCAGTGTCAGGAGGAAACACCATATATTTT
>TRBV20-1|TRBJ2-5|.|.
CSATLGGQETQYF
TGCAGTGCAACCCTCGGGGGCCAAGAGACCCAGTACTTC
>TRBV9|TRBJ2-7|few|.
CASSGVSFEQYF
TGTGCCAGCAGCGGAGTCTCCTTTGAGCAGTACTTC
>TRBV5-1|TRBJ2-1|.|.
CASSPRLNGNEQFF
TGCGCCAGCAGCCCCCGGCTTAATGGCAATGAGCAGTTCTTC
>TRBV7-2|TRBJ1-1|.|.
CASSLEKGGITEAFF
TGTGCCAGCAGCTTAGAAAAGGGAGGGATCACTGAAGCTTTCTTT
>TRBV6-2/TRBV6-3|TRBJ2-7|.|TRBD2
CASTSGTTSWQQYF
TGTGCCAGCACCTCCGGGACTACCTCCTGGCAGCAGTACTTC
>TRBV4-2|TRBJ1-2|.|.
CASSQDGRGYTF
TGTGCCAGCAGCCAAGACGGCCGAGGCTACACCTTC
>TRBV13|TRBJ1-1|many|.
CASSLLGAAEAFF
TGTGCCAGCAGCTTACTTGGGGCAGCTGAAGCTTTCTTT
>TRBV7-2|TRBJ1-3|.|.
CASSLRISGPGGNTIYF
TGTGCCAGCAGCTTAAGAATATCGGGGCCCGGTGGAAACACCATATATTTT
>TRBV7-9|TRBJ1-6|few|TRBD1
CASSFTDRYSPLHF
TGTGCCAGCAGCTTCACGGACAGGTACTCACCCCTCCACTTT
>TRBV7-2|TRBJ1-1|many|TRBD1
CASSKNRGHPEAFF
TGTGCCAGCAGTAAGAACAGGGGGCATCCTGAAGCTTTCTTT
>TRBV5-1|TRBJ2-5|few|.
CASGPGGGQETQYF
TGCGCCAGCGGACCAGGGGGAGGACAAGAGACCCAGTACTTC
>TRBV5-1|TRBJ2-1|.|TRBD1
CASSPDPGQGGNNEQFF
TGCGCCAGCAGCCCCGACCCGGGACAGGGAGGGAACAATGAGCAGTTCTTC
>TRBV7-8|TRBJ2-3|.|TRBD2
CASSSRVLAGAFPGTQYF
TGTGCCAGCAGCTCTAGAGTTTTAGCGGGGGCCTTCCCAGGGACGCAGTATTTT
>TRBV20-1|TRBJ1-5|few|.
CSAKAGLSNQPQHF
TGCAGTGCTAAGGCGGGGCTTAGCAATCAGCCCCAGCATTTT
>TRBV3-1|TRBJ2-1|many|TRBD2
CASSQDPRGGARNEQFF
TGTGCCAGCAGCCAAGATCCGCGCGGGGGGGCCCGCAATGAGCAGTTCTTC
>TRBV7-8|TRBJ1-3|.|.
CASSLSISGNTIYF
TGTGCCAGCAGCTTATCTATCTCTGGAAACACCATATATTTT
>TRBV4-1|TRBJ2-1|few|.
CASSQDLRGPRDEQFF
TGCGCCAGCAGCCAAGATCTTAGGGGTCCCCGGGATGAGCAGTTCTTC
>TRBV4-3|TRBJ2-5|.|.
CASSQEWPAETQYF
TGCGCCAGCAGCCAAGAATGGCCGGCTGAGACCCAGTACTTC
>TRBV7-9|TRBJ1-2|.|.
CASSPREPEGYTF
TGTGCCAGCAGCCCCCGGGAGCCTGAAGGCTACACCTTC
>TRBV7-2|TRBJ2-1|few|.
CASSQGQPNEQFF
TGTGCCAGCAGCCAGGGCCAACCGAATGAGCAGTTCTTC